This T cell receptor beta chain came from a study of T cell responses to AZD1222 COVID-19 vaccine. This CDR3 region has 13 residues. Germline assignment: CDR1 LNHDA and CDR2 SQIVND (reference sequence). J lost 3 bases, V lost 5 bases, and 1 base had no gene match. The repertoire was sequenced with immunoSEQ multiplex PCR; TCRdb's copy has only in-frame clones and lacks some. The sample contains around 120,000 clones, approximately 86% of which appear only once. The sequence derives from an adult who received the AZD1222 COVID-19 vaccine. V gene TRBV19 combines with J gene TRBJ2-1, with TRBD1 matching 7 bases. The sequencing here drew on peripheral blood, taken 28 days after the second AZD1222 dose. The CDR3 region is CASSSGGYNEQFF. The CDR3 DNA reads TGTGCCAGTAGTTCAGGGGGCTACAATGAGCAGTTCTTC.